Listed below are T cell receptor beta chains from one sample, sequenced in a study of T cell responses to AZD1222 COVID-19 vaccine. Assay: immunoSEQ multiplex PCR; the TCRdb copy retains only in-frame clones and omits some. The sample includes roughly 120,000 clones, roughly 90% of them seen just once. Material: peripheral blood, obtained on day 0 of AZD1222 vaccination. The receptors derive from an adult in good health. CDR3s include the opening cysteine and the closing phenylalanine or tryptophan. D genes are given only for firm matches. A clone size is listed for some rows: how often the clone was seen (once, few, many), or a class if it is expanded.

J gene	clone size	V gene	D gene	CDR3 protein	CDR3 DNA
TRBJ1-5	NA	TRBV27	NA	CASSLAEYSNQPQHF	TGTGCCAGCAGTTTAGCAGAATATAGCAATCAGCCCCAGCATTTT
TRBJ1-2	NA	TRBV9	TRBD1	CASSVEDRGLYGYTF	TGTGCCAGCAGCGTAGAAGACAGGGGTCTCTATGGCTACACCTTC
TRBJ1-1	NA	TRBV12-3/TRBV12-4	NA	CASSLGGGTEAFF	TGTGCCAGCAGTTTAGGAGGTGGCACTGAAGCTTTCTTT
TRBJ2-3	NA	TRBV5-4	TRBD2	CASSLGGLAGRTDTQYF	TGTGCCAGCAGCCTTGGAGGCCTAGCGGGCCGCACAGATACGCAGTATTTT
TRBJ1-1	NA	TRBV12-5	NA	CASGVGHTEAFF	TGTGCTAGTGGTGTCGGCCACACTGAAGCTTTCTTT
TRBJ1-2	NA	TRBV2	NA	CASSARGGAGYGYTF	TGTGCCAGCAGCGCAAGGGGGGGCGCGGGCTATGGCTACACCTTC
TRBJ1-1	NA	TRBV27	TRBD1	CASSPRQGYDEAFF	TGTGCCAGCAGTCCCCGACAGGGTTACGATGAAGCTTTCTTT
TRBJ1-6	NA	TRBV6-1	NA	CASSEQTGEGSPLHF	TGTGCCAGCAGTGAACAAACAGGCGAGGGGTCACCCCTCCACTTT
TRBJ2-2	NA	TRBV14	NA	CASSQVLAGTGELFF	TGTGCCAGCAGCCAAGTCCTAGCAGGCACCGGGGAGCTGTTTTTT
TRBJ1-2	NA	TRBV9	NA	CASSRGTNYGYTF	TGTGCCAGCAGCCGAGGGACCAACTATGGCTACACCTTC
TRBJ1-2	NA	TRBV19	NA	CASSLGRGVTSGYTF	TGTGCCAGTAGCCTTGGACGGGGAGTGACTAGTGGCTACACCTTC
TRBJ2-7	NA	TRBV19	NA	CASRLRISSYEQYF	TGTGCCAGTAGGCTCCGGATTAGCTCCTACGAGCAGTACTTC
TRBJ2-3	once	TRBV19	TRBD2	CASRQLAGGTDTQYF	TGTGCCAGTAGGCAACTAGCGGGGGGCACAGATACGCAGTATTTT
TRBJ1-3	NA	TRBV19	NA	CASISTVLSGNTIYF	TGTGCCAGTATATCGACCGTCCTCTCTGGAAACACCATATATTTT
TRBJ2-1	NA	TRBV10-1	NA	CASSEPASEQFF	TGCGCCAGCAGTGAGCCAGCTTCCGAGCAGTTCTTC
TRBJ1-4	NA	TRBV5-5	TRBD1	CASSSYRGHATNEKLFF	TGTGCCAGCAGCTCTTACAGGGGTCATGCAACTAATGAAAAACTGTTTTTT
TRBJ2-7	few	TRBV9	TRBD1	CASSAGLTGLYEQYF	TGTGCCAGCAGCGCCGGACTGACAGGGCTCTACGAGCAGTACTTC
TRBJ2-1	NA	TRBV6-5	NA	CASTQNSGSYNEQFF	TGTGCCAGCACCCAGAATTCGGGTAGCTACAATGAGCAGTTCTTC
TRBJ2-1	NA	TRBV21-1	NA	CASSKPWTDLIPNEQFF	TGTGCCAGCAGCAAACCGTGGACGGACTTGATCCCCAATGAGCAGTTCTTC
TRBJ2-2	NA	TRBV30	NA	CAWSVLFQGLGGELFF	TGTGCCTGGAGTGTACTGTTCCAGGGCTTGGGCGGGGAGCTGTTTTTT
TRBJ1-2	NA	TRBV7-2	NA	CASSLRTGLSDGYTF	TGTGCCAGCAGCTTGCGTACAGGGTTAAGCGATGGCTACACCTTC
TRBJ2-1	once	TRBV7-9	NA	CASSLARGMHNEQFF	TGTGCCAGCAGCTTAGCTCGCGGGATGCACAATGAGCAGTTCTTC
TRBJ2-5	NA	TRBV7-2	NA	CASSRERETQYF	TGTGCCAGCAGCCGGGAGCGGGAGACCCAGTACTTC
TRBJ2-1	NA	TRBV5-4	NA	CASSLTSGATGEQFF	TGTGCCAGCAGCCTTACGAGCGGAGCCACTGGTGAGCAGTTCTTC
TRBJ1-1	NA	TRBV12-3/TRBV12-4	NA	CASRFGGSTEAFF	TGTGCCAGCAGATTCGGAGGGAGCACTGAAGCTTTCTTT
TRBJ1-2	NA	TRBV30	NA	CAWSEASYGYTF	TGTGCCTGGAGTGAGGCTTCCTATGGCTACACCTTC
TRBJ1-1	NA	TRBV29-1	NA	CSVETGGRTEAFF	TGCAGCGTTGAAACGGGGGGTCGGACTGAAGCTTTCTTT
TRBJ1-6	NA	TRBV3-1/TRBV3-2	NA	CASSQGTDWALHF	TGTGCCAGCAGCCAGGGTACGGACTGGGCCCTCCACTTT
TRBJ1-1	NA	TRBV20-1	TRBD1	CSAQGGTEAFF	TGCAGTGCTCAGGGGGGCACTGAAGCTTTCTTT
TRBJ1-5	NA	TRBV5-1	NA	CASSLDGDDNQPQHF	TGCGCCAGCAGCTTGGATGGGGACGACAATCAGCCCCAGCATTTT
TRBJ2-7	NA	TRBV6-2/TRBV6-3	TRBD2	CASSRDWGLAREQYF	TGTGCCAGCAGCCGAGATTGGGGACTAGCCCGGGAGCAGTACTTC
TRBJ1-1	NA	TRBV19	NA	CASSIVGRMNTEAFF	TGTGCCAGTAGTATCGTAGGACGGATGAACACTGAAGCTTTCTTT
TRBJ1-1	NA	TRBV12-3/TRBV12-4	NA	CASRFTWNTEAFF	TGTGCCAGCCGTTTTACATGGAACACTGAAGCTTTCTTT
TRBJ1-1	few	TRBV4-3	NA	CASSQELFGSTEAFF	TGCGCCAGCAGCCAAGAACTGTTCGGGAGCACTGAAGCTTTCTTT
TRBJ2-7	NA	TRBV10-3	NA	CATDGGSSIGKKYF	TGTGCCACCGACGGAGGTAGCAGCATTGGCAAGAAGTACTTC
TRBJ2-1	NA	TRBV27	TRBD2	CASSLFGLAGVGYEQFF	TGTGCCAGCAGTTTATTTGGGCTAGCGGGAGTGGGCTATGAGCAGTTCTTC
TRBJ1-5	NA	TRBV12-3/TRBV12-4	NA	CASSGTAQPQHF	TGTGCCAGCAGCGGTACCGCTCAGCCCCAGCATTTT
TRBJ1-2	NA	TRBV5-1	NA	CASSFQGPYGYTF	TGCGCCAGCAGCTTCCAGGGGCCCTATGGCTACACCTTC
TRBJ1-1	NA	TRBV4-1	NA	CASSQGDIREDTEAFF	TGCGCCAGCAGCCAAGGGGACATCAGGGAGGACACTGAAGCTTTCTTT
TRBJ2-5	few	TRBV4-3	TRBD2	CASSQVPGLDVQETQYF	TGCGCCAGCAGCCAAGTTCCCGGACTAGACGTCCAAGAGACCCAGTACTTC
TRBJ2-1	NA	TRBV4-1	NA	CASSQGDEQFF	TGCGCCAGCAGCCAAGGGGATGAGCAGTTCTTC
TRBJ1-2	NA	TRBV6-1	NA	CASSDLRPGGGLDGYTF	TGTGCCAGCAGTGATCTCCGGCCCGGCGGGGGTCTTGATGGCTACACCTTC
TRBJ2-7	few	TRBV4-3	NA	CASSQVLENYEQYF	TGCGCCAGCAGCCAAGTTTTGGAAAACTACGAGCAGTACTTC
TRBJ1-3	NA	TRBV19	NA	CATLGGTIGNTIYF	TGTGCCACCCTGGGGGGGACGATTGGAAACACCATATATTTT
TRBJ1-3	NA	TRBV6-5	NA	CASSYPQGGKGNTIYF	TGTGCCAGCAGTTACCCCCAGGGTGGCAAGGGAAACACCATATATTTT
TRBJ1-1	NA	TRBV29-1	NA	CSVSEQGNTEAFF	TGCAGCGTCTCAGAACAGGGGAACACTGAAGCTTTCTTT
TRBJ1-5	once	TRBV5-1	TRBD1	CASSFGTGVNQPQHF	TGCGCCAGCAGCTTTGGGACAGGAGTTAATCAGCCCCAGCATTTT
TRBJ2-1	once	TRBV2	NA	CASSGAYNEQFF	TGTGCCAGCAGTGGGGCCTACAATGAGCAGTTCTTC
TRBJ2-7	NA	TRBV13	NA	CASSLEGGSSYEQYF	TGTGCCAGCAGCTTAGAGGGCGGAAGCTCCTACGAGCAGTACTTC
TRBJ2-5	NA	TRBV15	NA	CATSLGGQPYQETQYF	TGTGCCACCAGCTTAGGAGGACAACCGTACCAAGAGACCCAGTACTTC
TRBJ1-1	NA	TRBV16	NA	CASSRHTGMNTEAFF	TGTGCCAGCAGCCGCCATACAGGTATGAACACTGAAGCTTTCTTT
TRBJ1-5	once	TRBV6-2/TRBV6-3	TRBD1	CASSYNEGAYQPQHF	TGTGCCAGCAGTTACAATGAGGGGGCTTATCAGCCCCAGCATTTT
TRBJ1-1	medium-sized	TRBV15	NA	CATSTRAFF	TGTGCCACCAGCACGAGGGCTTTCTTT
TRBJ1-1	NA	TRBV6-5	NA	CASRRGIMNTEAFF	TGTGCCAGCAGGAGGGGGATCATGAACACTGAAGCTTTCTTT
TRBJ2-1	NA	TRBV7-2	TRBD2	CASRPIAGYNEQFF	TGTGCCAGCAGACCCATAGCGGGGTACAATGAGCAGTTCTTC
TRBJ2-7	once	TRBV7-8	NA	CASSSRVGQYF	TGTGCCAGCAGCTCCAGGGTCGGGCAGTACTTC
TRBJ2-7	NA	TRBV30	NA	CAWSGGAATYEQYF	TGTGCCTGGAGTGGGGGGGCAGCTACCTACGAGCAGTACTTC
TRBJ1-3	NA	TRBV5-4	NA	CASSRGTAVDTIYF	TGTGCCAGCAGCCGGGGGACTGCGGTGGACACCATATATTTT
TRBJ1-6	NA	TRBV5-6	TRBD1	CASSLLDRDNSPLHF	TGTGCCAGCAGCTTGTTGGACAGGGATAATTCACCCCTCCACTTT